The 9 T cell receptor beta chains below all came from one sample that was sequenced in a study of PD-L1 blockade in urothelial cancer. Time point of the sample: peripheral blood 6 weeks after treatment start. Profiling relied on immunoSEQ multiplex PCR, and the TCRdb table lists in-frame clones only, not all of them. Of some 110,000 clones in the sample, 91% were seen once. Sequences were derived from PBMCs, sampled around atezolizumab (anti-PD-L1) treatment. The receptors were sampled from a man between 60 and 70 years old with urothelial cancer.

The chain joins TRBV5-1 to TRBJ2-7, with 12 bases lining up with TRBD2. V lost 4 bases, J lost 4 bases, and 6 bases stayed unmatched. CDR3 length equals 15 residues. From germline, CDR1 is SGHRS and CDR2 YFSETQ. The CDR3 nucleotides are TGCGCCAGCAGCCTTCTAACTAGCGGGAGGTACGAGCAGTACTTC. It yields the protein CASSLLTSGRYEQYF. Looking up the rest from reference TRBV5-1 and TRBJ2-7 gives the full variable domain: KAGVTQTPRYLIKTRGQQVTLSCSPISGHRSVSWYQQTPGQGLQFLFEYFSETQRNKGNFPGRFSGRQFSNSRSEMNVSTLELGDSALYLCASSLLTSGRYEQYFGPGTRLTVT.

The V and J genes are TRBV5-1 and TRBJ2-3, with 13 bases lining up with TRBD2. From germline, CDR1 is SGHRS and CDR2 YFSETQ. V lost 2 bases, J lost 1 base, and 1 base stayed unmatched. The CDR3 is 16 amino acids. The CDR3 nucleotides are TGCGCCAGCAGCTTAGGGACTAGCGGGGGCACAGATACGCAGTATTTT. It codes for CASSLGTSGGTDTQYF.

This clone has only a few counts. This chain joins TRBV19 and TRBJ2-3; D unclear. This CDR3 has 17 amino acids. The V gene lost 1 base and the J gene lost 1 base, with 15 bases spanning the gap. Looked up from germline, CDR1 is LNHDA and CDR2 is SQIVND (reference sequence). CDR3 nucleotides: TGTGCCAGTAGTATAGGGGCCCCTGCTCCTGGCACAGATACGCAGTATTTT. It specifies CASSIGAPAPGTDTQYF.

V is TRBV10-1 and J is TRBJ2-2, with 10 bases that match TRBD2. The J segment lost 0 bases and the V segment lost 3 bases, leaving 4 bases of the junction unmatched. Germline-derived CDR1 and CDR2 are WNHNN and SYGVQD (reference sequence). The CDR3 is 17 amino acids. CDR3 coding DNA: TGCGCCAGCAGTGACCAAGGACTAGCGGCGAACACCGGGGAGCTGTTTTTT. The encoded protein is CASSDQGLAANTGELFF.

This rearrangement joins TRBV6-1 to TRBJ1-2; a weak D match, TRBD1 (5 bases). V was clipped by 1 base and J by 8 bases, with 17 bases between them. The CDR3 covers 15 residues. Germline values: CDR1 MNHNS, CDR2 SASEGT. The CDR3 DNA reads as TGTGCCAGCAGTGAAGGAGTAGGGGCGATCTACGGCTACACCTTC. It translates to CASSEGVGAIYGYTF.

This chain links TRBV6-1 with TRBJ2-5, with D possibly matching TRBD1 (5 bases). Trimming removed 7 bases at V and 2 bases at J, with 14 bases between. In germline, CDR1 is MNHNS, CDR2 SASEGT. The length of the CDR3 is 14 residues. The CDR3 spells CASTQDSPQETQYF. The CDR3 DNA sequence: TGTGCCAGCACCCAAGACAGTCCGCAAGAGACCCAGTACTTC.

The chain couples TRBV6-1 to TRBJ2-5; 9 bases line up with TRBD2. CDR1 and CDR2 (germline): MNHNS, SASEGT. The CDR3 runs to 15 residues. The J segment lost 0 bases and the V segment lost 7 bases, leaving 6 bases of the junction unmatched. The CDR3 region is CASIRLAGNQETQYF. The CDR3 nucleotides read TGTGCCAGCATAAGGCTAGCGGGGAACCAAGAGACCCAGTACTTC.

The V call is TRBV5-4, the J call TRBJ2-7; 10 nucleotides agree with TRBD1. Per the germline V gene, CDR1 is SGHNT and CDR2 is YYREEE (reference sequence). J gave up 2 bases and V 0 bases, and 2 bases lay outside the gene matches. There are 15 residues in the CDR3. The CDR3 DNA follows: TGTGCCAGCAGCTTGGGTGGACAGGGGGCCTACGAGCAGTACTTC. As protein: CASSLGGQGAYEQYF.

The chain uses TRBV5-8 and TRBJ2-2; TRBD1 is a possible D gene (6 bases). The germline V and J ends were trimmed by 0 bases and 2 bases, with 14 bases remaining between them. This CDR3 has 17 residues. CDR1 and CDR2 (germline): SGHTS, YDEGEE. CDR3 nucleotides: TGTGCCAGCAGCTTGGGCACCGGGACATCTAACACCGGGGAGCTGTTTTTT. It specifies CASSLGTGTSNTGELFF. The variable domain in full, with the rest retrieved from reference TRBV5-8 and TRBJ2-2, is EAGVTQSPTHLIKTRGQQATLRCSPISGHTSVYWYQQALGLGLQFLLWYDEGEERNRGNFPPRFSGRQFPNYSSELNVNALELEDSALYLCASSLGTGTSNTGELFFGEGSRLTVL.